The 31 T cell receptor beta chains reported below all come from one sample, sequenced in a study of cytomegalovirus exposure and HLA in healthy donors. Primers: 60 Vbeta forward and 13 Jbeta reverse. The repertoire was sequenced with immunoSEQ multiplex PCR; TCRdb's copy has only in-frame clones and lacks some. The table lists 150,000 to 200,000 clones, about three quarters of them singletons. Sequenced: PBMCs. Receptor source: a man aged 30 to 45 in good health and CMV-seropositive.

CDR3 amino acids: CASSIHPGQETRYEQYF. The CDR3 coding sequence is TGCGCCAGCAGCATCCATCCGGGACAGGAGACTCGCTACGAGCAGTACTTC. V and J are TRBV5-1 and TRBJ2-7; 8 bases match TRBD1. Per the germline V gene, CDR1 is SGHRS and CDR2 is YFSETQ. The V and J ends lost 4 bases and 3 bases, in that order; junction bases with no gene match: 15. The CDR3 totals 17 residues.

The gene calls are TRBV5-1 and TRBJ1-2; perhaps TRBD1 as D (6 bases). This CDR3 comprises 15 residues. CDR1 and CDR2 (germline): SGHRS, YFSETQ. The V end lost 4 bases, the J end lost 3 bases, and 16 bases lay between the germline ends. This CDR3 is CASSTGTPQDYGYTF. The CDR3 DNA follows: TGCGCCAGCAGCACAGGGACACCCCAGGACTATGGCTACACCTTC.

The V gene is TRBV6-1, the J gene TRBJ1-5; D not certain. Germline V lookup: CDR1 MNHNS, CDR2 SASEGT. V gave up 5 bases and J gave up 3 bases, with 11 bases separating them. CDR3 size: 14 residues. The CDR3 reads CASSSRGFNQPQHF. The CDR3 DNA reads as TGTGCCAGCAGTAGTCGAGGATTCAATCAGCCCCAGCATTTT.

The V and J genes are TRBV6-1 and TRBJ2-1; tentative D call: TRBD2 (5 bases). The V end was cut by 2 bases, the J end by 0 bases, with 11 bases between. From germline, CDR1 is MNHNS and CDR2 SASEGT. There are 16 residues in the CDR3. CDR3 amino acids: CASSESLGGSYNEQFF. The CDR3 DNA is TGTGCCAGCAGTGAAAGCCTCGGAGGCTCCTACAATGAGCAGTTCTTC.

The chain joins TRBV11-3 to TRBJ1-4, with 7 bases lining up with TRBD1. CDR1 and CDR2 from the germline V gene are SGHNT and YENEEA. This CDR3 spans 12 amino acids. V was clipped by 6 bases and J by 7 bases; unmatched bases: 2. The CDR3 coding sequence is TGTGCCAGCAGACAGGGGACTGAAAAACTGTTTTTT. Its translation: CASRQGTEKLFF.

The V gene is TRBV4-1, the J gene TRBJ1-2, with 9 nucleotides matching TRBD1. Germline V CDR1 and CDR2: MGHRA, YSYEKL. The CDR3 covers 18 residues. Germline trimming cut 4 bases from V and 2 bases from J; bases unmatched to any gene: 14. The chain's CDR3 is CASSPSRDRDLINYGYTF. In nucleotides, the CDR3 is TGCGCCAGCAGCCCGTCCCGGGACAGGGATCTTATAAACTATGGCTACACCTTC.

V usage is TRBV7-9 and J usage is TRBJ2-7, with D possibly matching TRBD2 (5 bases). The CDR3 runs to 15 residues. Germline CDR1 is SEHNR and CDR2 is FQNEAQ (reference sequence). V gave up 1 base and J gave up 6 bases, with 16 bases separating them. CDR3 sequence: CASSLVGLALPEQYF. The CDR3 DNA reads as TGTGCCAGCAGCTTAGTAGGTCTAGCCCTACCCGAGCAGTACTTC. Variable domain in full (rest from reference TRBV7-9 and TRBJ2-7): DTGVSQNPRHKITKRGQNVTFRCDPISEHNRLYWYRQTLGQGPEFLTYFQNEAQLEKSRLLSDRFSAERPKGSFSTLEIQRTEQGDSAMYLCASSLVGLALPEQYFGPGTRLTVT.

This clone has just one count. The rearrangement uses TRBV11-1 and TRBJ2-1, with 10 bases that match TRBD1. This CDR3 is 18 amino acids long. V lost 4 bases and J lost 5; bases outside the gene matches: 14. The germline V gene has CDR1 SGHAT and CDR2 FQDESV (reference sequence). CDR3 amino acids: CASSSYYIGTGADNEQFF. CDR3 DNA sequence: TGTGCCAGCAGCTCATACTACATCGGGACAGGGGCGGACAATGAGCAGTTCTTC.

This clone was seen only once. V usage is TRBV9 and J usage is TRBJ1-3; no clear D. This CDR3 comprises 15 residues. The germline V and J ends were trimmed by 6 bases and 0 bases, with 13 bases remaining between them. CDR1 SGDLS and CDR2 YYNGEE come from the germline V gene. The DNA for the CDR3 is TGTGCCAGCACGAAAGGAGCGAGCTCTGGAAACACCATATATTTT. Its protein product is CASTKGASSGNTIYF.

This clone was seen only once. The chain is built from TRBV19 and TRBJ2-4, with 11 bases identical to TRBD2. This CDR3 is built from 18 residues. Unmatched junction bases numbered 10, after V lost 0 bases and J lost 6 bases. Germline CDR1 is LNHDA and CDR2 is SQIVND (reference sequence). The CDR3: CASSIDIAGGGPGNIQYF. CDR3 bases: TGTGCCAGTAGTATAGATATAGCGGGAGGGGGGCCAGGAAACATTCAGTACTTC.

This clone appeared once. This chain connects TRBV27 to TRBJ2-7, with 9 positions matching TRBD2. There are 16 residues in the CDR3. In germline, CDR1 is MNHEY, CDR2 SMNVEV (reference sequence). J gave up 5 bases and V 2 bases, and 10 bases lay outside the gene matches. The CDR3 DNA reads as TGTGCCAGCAGTTTAGAGCGGGGGGACGCCCGCCACGAGCAGTACTTC. The encoded protein is CASSLERGDARHEQYF.

This rearrangement joins TRBV7-9 to TRBJ1-5; 11 bases match TRBD1. CDR3 length: 15 amino acids. The V segment lost 2 bases and the J segment 9 bases; nucleotides outside the gene matches: 6. The germline V gene encodes CDR1 SEHNR and CDR2 FQNEAQ (reference sequence). Here the CDR3 reads CASSLMGQGVSPQHF. The CDR3 bases are TGTGCCAGCAGCTTAATGGGACAGGGGGTTTCGCCCCAGCATTTT.

The V gene is TRBV5-4, the J gene TRBJ1-2, with D possibly being TRBD1 (6 bases). Germline V gives CDR1 SGHNT, CDR2 YYREEE (reference sequence). The CDR3 is 17 amino acids. Between the trimmed V and J ends, which lost 0 bases and 2 bases, there was a span of 17 bases. The CDR3 coding sequence is TGTGCCAGCAGCTTGGCCGTAGTGGTGCAGGGGAACTATGGCTACACCTTC. This codes for CASSLAVVVQGNYGYTF. The entire variable domain, with the rest obtained from reference TRBV5-4 and TRBJ1-2, is as follows: ETGVTQSPTHLIKTRGQQVTLRCSSQSGHNTVSWYQQALGQGPQFIFQYYREEENGRGNFPPRFSGLQFPNYSSELNVNALELDDSALYLCASSLAVVVQGNYGYTFGSGTRLTVV.

The J gene is TRBJ1-4, the V gene TRBV30; D ambiguous. V lost 4 bases to trimming and J lost 11 bases, with 11 bases between them. Germline V gene data show CDR1 as GTSNPN and CDR2 as SVGIG (reference sequence). CDR3 length equals 11 residues. As DNA, the CDR3 is TGTGCCTGGAACAGCCCCGTTAAACTGTTTTTT. Its translation is CAWNSPVKLFF.

V and J are TRBV19 and TRBJ1-1; the match to TRBD1 covers 10 bases. With V trimmed by 5 bases and J by 9 bases, 12 bases remained unmatched. Germline assignment: CDR1 LNHDA and CDR2 SQIVND (reference sequence). The CDR3 spans 15 residues. As DNA, the CDR3 is TGTGCCAGTAGTGTCTCCGGGACAGGGGAAGTCAAAGCTTTCTTT. This translates into CASSVSGTGEVKAFF.

The gene calls are TRBV6-5 and TRBJ2-7, with 11 bases that match TRBD1. The J segment lost 6 bases and the V segment lost 8 bases, leaving 9 bases of the junction unmatched. The CDR3 is made up of 14 amino acids. Germline V gene data show CDR1 as MNHEY and CDR2 as SVGAGI. The CDR3 loop reads CASQASDRGLEQYF. The CDR3 DNA reads TGTGCCAGCCAAGCCTCGGACAGGGGGCTCGAGCAGTACTTC.

This chain joins TRBV7-8 and TRBJ2-3, with a weak D call TRBD2 (6 bases). CDR1 is SGHVS and CDR2 is FQNEAQ in the germline V gene. Trimming removed 4 bases at V and 0 bases at J, with 17 bases between. CDR3 length: 17 amino acids. The CDR3 reads CASSYPERATSTDTQYF. The CDR3 DNA reads TGTGCCAGCAGCTACCCGGAGCGGGCCACTAGCACAGATACGCAGTATTTT.

J is TRBJ1-2 and V is TRBV29-1; no clear D gene. The CDR3 consists of 14 residues. The germline V and J ends were trimmed by 2 bases and 4 bases, with 14 bases remaining between them. Per the germline V gene, CDR1 is SQVTM and CDR2 is ANQGSEA. The CDR3 is CSVEREGGFYGYTF. CDR3 DNA sequence: TGCAGCGTTGAACGGGAGGGAGGATTCTATGGCTACACCTTC.

This chain uses TRBV7-2 with TRBJ2-7; weak D call: TRBD1 (6 bases). CDR3 length: 15 residues. CDR1 is SGHTA, CDR2 FQGNSA, per germline. Trimming pared 7 bases from V and 0 bases from J, leaving 16 bases between. The CDR3 coding sequence is TGTGCCAGCACACCTCCGGGACATCTCTCCTACGAGCAGTACTTC. Its translation: CASTPPGHLSYEQYF.

The J gene is TRBJ2-7, the V gene TRBV10-3; 7 bases align to TRBD1. Germline CDR1 and CDR2: ENHRY and SYGVKD. With 3 bases clipped from V and 2 bases from J, the junction kept 7 bases outside the gene matches. The CDR3 is made up of 15 amino acids. CDR3 nucleotide sequence: TGTGCCATCAGTGACCCGGGACAGCTCCCCTACGAGCAGTACTTC. Translation gives CAISDPGQLPYEQYF.

The chain couples TRBV28 to TRBJ2-7, with 9 bases identical to TRBD1. With V trimmed by 6 bases and J by 6 bases, 15 bases remained unmatched. Germline V CDR1 and CDR2: MDHEN, SYDVKM. The CDR3 contains 16 residues. The CDR3, as DNA: TGTGCCAGCAGAACCCTGAGGGGGACAGGGCAGGCCGAGCAGTACTTC. It yields the protein CASRTLRGTGQAEQYF. The entire variable domain, with the rest obtained from reference TRBV28 and TRBJ2-7, is as follows: DVKVTQSSRYLVKRTGEKVFLECVQDMDHENMFWYRQDPGLGLRLIYFSYDVKMKEKGDIPEGYSVSREKKERFSLILESASTNQTSMYLCASRTLRGTGQAEQYFGPGTRLTVT.

The chain uses TRBV7-9 and TRBJ2-2, with 9 bases identical to TRBD1. Unmatched junction bases numbered 5, after V lost 5 bases and J lost 1 base. The CDR3 totals 16 residues. Germline CDR1 reads SEHNR; CDR2 reads FQNEAQ (reference sequence). The CDR3 region is CASSPRTGVNTGELFF. The DNA for the CDR3 is TGTGCCAGCAGCCCCCGGACAGGGGTGAACACCGGGGAGCTGTTTTTT.

The V call is TRBV13, the J call TRBJ2-5, with TRBD2 matching over 7 bases. The J segment lost 11 bases and the V segment lost 5 bases, leaving 14 bases of the junction unmatched. Germline CDR1 PRHDT, CDR2 FYEKMQ (reference sequence). The CDR3 extends over 14 amino acids. CDR3: CASSQRDSWIEQYF. The CDR3, as DNA: TGTGCCAGCAGCCAGCGGGACTCCTGGATAGAGCAGTACTTC.

This chain links TRBV19 with TRBJ2-1; a possible D gene is TRBD1 (6 bases). This CDR3 has 16 amino acids. The germline V gene encodes CDR1 LNHDA and CDR2 SQIVND (reference sequence). V lost 7 bases, J lost 4 bases, and 20 bases lay in between. In nucleotides, the CDR3 is TGTGCCAGTAAGGGGGACGGAAGTTTCTGGTACAATGAGCAGTTCTTC. It encodes CASKGDGSFWYNEQFF.

CDR3: CASSLAAGQSYEQYF. In DNA form, the CDR3 reads TGTGCCAGCAGCTTAGCCGCCGGACAGTCCTACGAGCAGTACTTC. The rearrangement uses TRBV7-9 and TRBJ2-7, with D possibly TRBD1 on 6 matching bases. The CDR3 has 15 residues. V lost 0 bases and J lost 1, with 10 bases in between. Per the germline V gene, CDR1 is SEHNR and CDR2 is FQNEAQ (reference sequence).

Written as DNA, the CDR3 is TGTGCCAGCAGCTTGGGTATAACAGATGGAAACACCATATATTTT. Amino acids: CASSLGITDGNTIYF. V gene TRBV5-6 combines with J gene TRBJ1-3, with unresolved D. The ends were cut back, 0 bases at V and 3 bases at J, with 10 bases in the middle. Germline V lookup: CDR1 SGHDT, CDR2 YYEEEE. CDR3 length equals 15 residues. The variable domain in full, with the rest retrieved from reference TRBV5-6 and TRBJ1-3, is DAGVTQSPTHLIKTRGQQVTLRCSPKSGHDTVSWYQQALGQGPQFIFQYYEEEERQRGNFPDRFSGHQFPNYSSELNVNALLLGDSALYLCASSLGITDGNTIYFGEGSWLTVV.

This chain links TRBV18 with TRBJ1-2; D uncertain. CDR3 length equals 13 residues. Trimming took off 6 bases at V and 4 bases at J, with 12 bases between the two ends. The germline gives CDR1 KGHSH, CDR2 LQKENI. The CDR3 DNA sequence: TGTGCCAGCTCTCCCGGAGGGTTCTATGGCTACACCTTC. Translated: CASSPGGFYGYTF.

A few counts support this clone. The chain recombines TRBV10-2 with TRBJ2-7; D gene uncertain. CDR3 length: 12 residues. CDR1 is WSHSY, CDR2 SAAADI, per germline. V was clipped by 7 bases and J by 0 bases, with 7 bases between them. CDR3 nucleotide sequence: TGCGCCAGCAAATCGAGCTCCTACGAGCAGTACTTC. This gives the protein CASKSSSYEQYF.

V gene TRBV30 combines with J gene TRBJ2-5; tentatively, D is TRBD2 (6 bases). Germline V lookup: CDR1 GTSNPN, CDR2 SVGIG (reference sequence). The CDR3 runs 13 residues. V lost 0 bases to trimming and J lost 5 bases, with 10 bases between them. CDR3: CAWSVSGGETQYF. CDR3 coding DNA: TGTGCCTGGAGTGTAAGTGGGGGGGAGACCCAGTACTTC.

This rearrangement joins TRBV5-1 to TRBJ2-7, with 9 bases aligning to TRBD1. The CDR3 covers 16 residues. Germline V lookup: CDR1 SGHRS, CDR2 YFSETQ. V trimming: 3 bases; J trimming: 7 bases; junction bases outside the gene matches: 14. Here the CDR3 DNA reads TGCGCCAGCAGCTATTCTCCGGGACAGGGCTTTGAGGAGCAGTACTTC. This sequence encodes CASSYSPGQGFEEQYF.

This clone has more than one count but fewer than ten. J is TRBJ2-3 and V is TRBV2, with D tentatively TRBD2 (5 bases). In germline, CDR1 is SNHLY, CDR2 FYNNEI. V lost 7 bases, J lost 4 bases, and 18 bases lay in between. The CDR3 is 15 residues long. The CDR3 nucleotides read TGTGCCAGCAAGAAAGCTGAGGGATTGGCAGATACGCAGTATTTT. It yields the protein CASKKAEGLADTQYF.